One sample yielded the 18 T cell receptor beta chains listed below, sequenced in a study of blood T cells in healthy people across ages. Alongside a J-beta primer mix, a sample-barcoded 5' primer served in a second PCR lasting about 6 to 11 cycles. TCRdb reanalysed the 5' RACE reads using MiXCR and keeps one entry per CDR3 protein. The sample shows around 1.5 million distinct CDR3 sequences, 42% of them seen only once. Sample: blood. The receptors originated from a woman aged 18-29 years in good health.

The CDR3 sequence: CASSSRIAGTEAFF. The DNA of the CDR3 is TGCGCCAGCAGCTCCCGTATAGCAGGCACTGAAGCTTTCTTT. The gene calls are TRBV5-1 and TRBJ1-1; no reliable D call. Trimming removed 3 bases at V and 4 bases at J, with 13 bases between. This CDR3 has 14 residues. The germline V gene encodes CDR1 SGHRS and CDR2 YFSETQ.

The chain links TRBV25-1 to TRBJ1-1; D gene unclear. The CDR3 extends over 15 amino acids. Trimming stripped 3 bases from V and 3 bases from J, with 14 bases between. Germline CDR1 and CDR2: MGHDK and SYGVNS. CDR3 amino acids: CASSEFLGSDTEAFF. CDR3 DNA sequence: TGTGCCAGCAGTGAGTTTTTAGGGTCGGACACTGAAGCTTTCTTT.

J is TRBJ2-7 and V is TRBV7-3; D is unresolved. Germline lookup yields CDR1 SGHTA and CDR2 FQGTGA. The CDR3 totals 13 residues. The ends were cut back, 8 bases at V and 10 bases at J, with 21 bases in the middle. The CDR3 DNA follows: TGTGCCAGCCTCCCCTCCGGCTCTGAGGCCCAGTACTTC. Translation gives CASLPSGSEAQYF.

This rearrangement joins TRBV29-1 to TRBJ1-1; the match to TRBD1 covers 7 bases. The CDR3 loop spans 14 amino acids. V trimming: 3 bases; J trimming: 4 bases; junction bases outside the gene matches: 8. Germline V gene sequence: CDR1 SQVTM, CDR2 ANQGSEA. CDR3 region: CSVEEGASVTEAFF. DNA of the CDR3: TGCAGCGTTGAGGAGGGGGCGTCTGTCACTGAAGCTTTCTTT.

This clonotype showed up just a few times. The CDR3 region has the DNA TGTGCCAGCAGTTGGACCGGGACAGGGGAAAGTGGCTACACCTTC. This codes for CASSWTGTGESGYTF. V is TRBV6-6 and J is TRBJ1-2; 10 nucleotides line up with TRBD1. This CDR3 contains 15 residues. Per germline, CDR1 MNHNY and CDR2 SVGAGI (reference sequence). V gave up 4 bases and J gave up 7 bases; unmatched junction bases: 9.

The V and J genes are TRBV12-3 or TRBV12-4 and TRBJ1-2; 7 bases match TRBD1. V trimming: 5 bases; J trimming: 6 bases; junction bases outside the gene matches: 0. The CDR3 is 11 amino acids. CDR3 in DNA: TGTGCCAGCAGTGGGACAGATGGCTACACCTTC. Its protein is CASSGTDGYTF.

The chain couples TRBV12-3 or TRBV12-4 to TRBJ1-5, with D hard to call. V was pared by 5 bases and J by 5 bases, with 10 bases between. The length of the CDR3 is 13 residues. The DNA of the CDR3 is TGTGCCAGCAGTGCCCATGGGGATCAGCCCCAGCATTTT. It translates to CASSAHGDQPQHF.

The chain joins TRBV7-2 to TRBJ2-2; D ambiguous. The V end was cut by 7 bases, the J end by 2 bases, with 5 bases between. This CDR3 has 12 amino acids. Germline CDR1 reads SGHTA; CDR2 reads FQGNSA. The CDR3 reads CASNPNTGELFF. CDR3 nucleotides: TGTGCCAGCAACCCAAACACCGGGGAGCTGTTTTTT.

The table lists this clonotype with a few counts. The chain joins TRBV7-9 to TRBJ2-1; TRBD1 aligns across 7 bases. Germline assignment: CDR1 SEHNR and CDR2 FQNEAQ (reference sequence). This CDR3 is built from 17 residues. J was trimmed by 4 bases and V by 4 bases; bases with no gene match: 13. The CDR3 region is CASSSLVGGMGYNEQFF. CDR3 sequence (DNA): TGTGCCAGCAGCTCGTTAGTAGGGGGCATGGGATACAATGAGCAGTTCTTC.

This clonotype was recorded a few times. The chain has TRBV7-3 and TRBJ1-2; D not certain. The CDR3 runs to 14 residues. V lost 5 bases and J 4 bases, leaving 14 bases between the germline ends. Germline CDR1 reads SGHTA; CDR2 reads FQGTGA. In nucleotides, the CDR3 is TGTGCCAGCAGCCCCTCGTCGGACCTCTATGGCTACACCTTC. Protein product: CASSPSSDLYGYTF.

The CDR3 loop is CASSYSKSNEQFF. DNA of the CDR3: TGTGCCAGCAGTTACTCGAAATCGAATGAGCAGTTCTTC. J is TRBJ2-1 and V is TRBV6-2 or TRBV6-3; D remains unclear. This CDR3 contains 13 residues. Germline loops: CDR1 MNHEY, CDR2 SVGEGT. The V end was cut by 0 bases, the J end by 7 bases, with 7 bases between.

The CDR3 reads CASSLRGANSLAEQFF. CDR3 nucleotide sequence: TGCGCCAGCAGCTTGAGGGGGGCTAATTCTTTGGCTGAGCAGTTCTTC. V usage is TRBV5-1 and J usage is TRBJ2-1; D might be TRBD1 or TRBD2, each matching 6 bases. The germline V and J ends were trimmed by 1 base and 9 bases, with 20 bases remaining between them. This CDR3 is built from 16 residues. The germline V gene encodes CDR1 SGHRS and CDR2 YFSETQ.

This clonotype was observed a few times. The chain is built from TRBV29-1 and TRBJ2-3; D is perhaps TRBD1 or TRBD2 (5 bases each). Germline V gene lookup returns CDR1 SQVTM and CDR2 ANQGSEA. The CDR3 loop spans 11 amino acids. V was clipped by 3 bases and J by 5 bases, with 6 bases between them. CDR3 loop: CSVEGEDTQYF. The DNA for the CDR3 is TGCAGCGTTGAGGGGGAAGATACGCAGTATTTT.

CDR3 in DNA: TGTGCCAGCAGCTCCAGGGTTAGCCAAGAGACCCAGTACTTC. Encoded protein: CASSSRVSQETQYF. This chain joins TRBV7-2 and TRBJ2-5; D is possibly TRBD1 (5 bases). Looked up from germline, CDR1 is SGHTA and CDR2 is FQGNSA. The CDR3 is 14 residues long. V was clipped by 4 bases and J by 1 base, with 10 bases between them.

This clonotype was seen only a few times. This chain uses TRBV11-2 with TRBJ1-2; no clear D gene. V lost 4 bases and J 5 bases, leaving 11 bases between the germline ends. The CDR3 covers 13 residues. From germline, CDR1 is SGHAT and CDR2 FQNNGV. CDR3 DNA: TGTGCCAGCAGCTCGCGGGCCATATATGGCTACACCTTC. Its translation: CASSSRAIYGYTF.

This clonotype was counted a few times. The gene calls are TRBV29-1 and TRBJ2-1, with TRBD2 matching 10 bases. CDR1 is SQVTM, CDR2 ANQGSEA, per germline. There are 16 residues in the CDR3. After removal of 4 bases from V and 0 bases from J, the junction contained 6 bases not matched to a gene. In nucleotides, the CDR3 is TGCAGCGTTGGGGGTAGCGGGAGGCGCTCCTACAATGAGCAGTTCTTC. Translated, it gives CSVGGSGRRSYNEQFF.

The chain joins TRBV9 to TRBJ1-3; possible D gene TRBD1, 6 bases. Germline CDR1 SGDLS, CDR2 YYNGEE. The germline V and J ends were trimmed by 5 bases and 7 bases, with 13 bases remaining between them. The CDR3 has 13 amino acids. CDR3 amino acids: CASRDRRDNTIYF. In nucleotides, the CDR3 is TGTGCCAGCAGAGACAGGAGGGACAACACCATATATTTT.

This clonotype was observed a few times. This chain uses TRBV5-1 with TRBJ2-3; D is tentatively TRBD1 or TRBD2 (5 bases each). Germline loops: CDR1 SGHRS, CDR2 YFSETQ. The CDR3 covers 13 residues. Trimming shortened V by 5 bases and J by 5 bases, and 12 bases separated the two germline ends. CDR3 nucleotides: TGCGCCAGCAGTGGGGACGTTTTAGATACGCAGTATTTT. This translates into CASSGDVLDTQYF.